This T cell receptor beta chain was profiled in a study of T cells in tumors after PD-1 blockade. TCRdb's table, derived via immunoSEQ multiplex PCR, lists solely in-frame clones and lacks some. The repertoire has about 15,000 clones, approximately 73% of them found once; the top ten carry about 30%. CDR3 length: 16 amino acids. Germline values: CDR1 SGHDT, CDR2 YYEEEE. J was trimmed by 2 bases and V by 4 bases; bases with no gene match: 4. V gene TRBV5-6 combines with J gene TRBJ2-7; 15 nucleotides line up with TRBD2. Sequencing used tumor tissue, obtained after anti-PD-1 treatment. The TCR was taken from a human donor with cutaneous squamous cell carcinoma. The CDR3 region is CASSTGLAGGPYEQYF. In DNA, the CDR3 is TGTGCCAGCAGCACCGGACTAGCGGGGGGGCCCTACGAGCAGTACTTC.